Sequencing of this T cell receptor beta chain was carried out in a study of blood T cell repertoires in COVID-19. Study at large: Sites in the United States, Italy and Spain provided acute and convalescent COVID-19 samples.

The authors' processing: For nucleated cells, counts were estimated from reference gene primer amplification. Repertoires were generated with immunoSEQ multiplex PCR, while TCRdb's copy carries only in-frame clones and drops some. From that table come the V and J calls and clone size; the DNA was used to work out D and trimming. The sample has over 250,000 clones, less than 90% seen once. In its sample, this clone was seen a few times. Patients at the Seattle site were enrolled during active infection and followed longitudinally. V lost 2 bases to trimming and J lost 5 bases; unmatched junction nucleotides: 8. In germline, CDR1 is MNHEY, CDR2 SMNVEV (reference sequence). This CDR3 contains 15 residues.

This chain links TRBV27 with TRBJ1-2; 7 bases line up with TRBD1. The sequenced sample consisted of peripheral blood. The TCR originated in a woman aged 70-85 years with COVID-19, enrolled during active disease. The CDR3 spells CASSLNRQGRYGYTF. CDR3 DNA: TGTGCCAGCAGTTTAAACCGACAGGGAAGGTATGGCTACACCTTC.